This T cell receptor beta chain was recovered during a study of blood T cell repertoires in COVID-19. Sequencing used immunoSEQ multiplex PCR; TCRdb keeps in-frame clones, though not all of them. Of under 55,000 clones in the sample, 84% were seen once. This clonotype originated in a man aged 45-65 years with acute or convalescent COVID-19. The sample was peripheral blood.

The CDR3 nucleotides read TGCAGCGCACAGGGTCTGGGCACAGATACGCAGTATTTT. This encodes CSAQGLGTDTQYF. The V call is TRBV29-1, the J call TRBJ2-3; D might be TRBD1 (6 bases). The CDR3 totals 13 residues. Trimming cost V 7 bases and J 1 base, with 12 bases left between them. Germline loops: CDR1 SQVTM, CDR2 ANQGSEA.